The TCR beta chain described here comes from a study of T cell responses to AZD1222 COVID-19 vaccine. Study observations and caveats: Nearly half of spike-specific TCRs reportedly go after variant regions that carry no mutations. Females outnumbered males among donors, who were mostly white British; clonal diversity was possibly underestimated. Distributed over spike, vaccine-associated CD4 TCRs predominated at 160-218 and 743-854.

Profiling relied on immunoSEQ multiplex PCR, and the TCRdb table lists in-frame clones only, not all of them. The repertoire consists of 100,000 to 120,000 clones, with about 95% occurring once and the leading ten covering 2.9%. This clone was counted only a few times. The antigen is undetermined. Germline CDR1 SGHVS, CDR2 FQNEAQ. With V trimmed by 4 bases and J by 2 bases, 18 bases remained unmatched. The CDR3 has 20 amino acids. Sample: peripheral blood, taken 28 days after the second AZD1222 dose. The chain carries TRBV7-8 and TRBJ1-5, with 9 positions matching TRBD1. This clonotype was sampled from an adult who received the AZD1222 COVID-19 vaccine. The chain's CDR3 is CASSSPRDRGGFDGNQPQHF. The DNA of the CDR3 is TGTGCCAGCAGCTCTCCGAGAGACAGGGGGGGGTTTGATGGCAATCAGCCCCAGCATTTT.